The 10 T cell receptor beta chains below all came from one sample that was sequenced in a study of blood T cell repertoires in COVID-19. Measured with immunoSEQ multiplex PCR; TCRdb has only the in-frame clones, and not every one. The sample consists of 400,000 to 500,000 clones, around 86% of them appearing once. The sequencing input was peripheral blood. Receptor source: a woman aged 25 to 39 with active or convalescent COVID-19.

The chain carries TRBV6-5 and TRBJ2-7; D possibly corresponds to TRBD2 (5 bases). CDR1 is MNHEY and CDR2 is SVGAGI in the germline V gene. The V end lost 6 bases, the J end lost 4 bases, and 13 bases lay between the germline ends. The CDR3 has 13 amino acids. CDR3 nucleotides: TGTGCCAGCAGCAGCCCCCCGGGGTACGAGCAGTACTTC. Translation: CASSSPPGYEQYF.

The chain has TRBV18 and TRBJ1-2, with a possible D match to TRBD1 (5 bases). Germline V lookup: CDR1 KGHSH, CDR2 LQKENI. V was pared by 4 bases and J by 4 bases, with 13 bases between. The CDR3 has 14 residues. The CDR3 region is CASSQQADAYGYTF. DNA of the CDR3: TGTGCCAGCTCACAACAGGCCGACGCCTATGGCTACACCTTC.

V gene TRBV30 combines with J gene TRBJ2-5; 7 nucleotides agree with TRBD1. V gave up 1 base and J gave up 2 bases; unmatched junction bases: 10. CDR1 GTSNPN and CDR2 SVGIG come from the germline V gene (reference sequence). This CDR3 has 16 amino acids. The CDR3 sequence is CAWSGFGGQRQETQYF. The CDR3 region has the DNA TGTGCCTGGAGTGGATTTGGGGGACAGCGGCAAGAGACCCAGTACTTC.

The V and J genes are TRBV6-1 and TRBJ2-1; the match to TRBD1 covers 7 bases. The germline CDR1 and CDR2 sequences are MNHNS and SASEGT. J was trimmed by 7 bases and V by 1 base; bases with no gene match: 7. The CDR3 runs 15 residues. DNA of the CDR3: TGTGCCAGCAGTGAAGTAGTTACAGGGGTAAATGAGCAGTTCTTC. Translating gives CASSEVVTGVNEQFF.

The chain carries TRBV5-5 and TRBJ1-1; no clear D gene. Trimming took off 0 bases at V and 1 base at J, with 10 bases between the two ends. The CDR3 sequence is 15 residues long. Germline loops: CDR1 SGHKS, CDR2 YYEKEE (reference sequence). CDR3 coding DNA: TGTGCCAGCAGCTTGGGAAGGCTAGGGAACACTGAAGCTTTCTTT. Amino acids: CASSLGRLGNTEAFF.

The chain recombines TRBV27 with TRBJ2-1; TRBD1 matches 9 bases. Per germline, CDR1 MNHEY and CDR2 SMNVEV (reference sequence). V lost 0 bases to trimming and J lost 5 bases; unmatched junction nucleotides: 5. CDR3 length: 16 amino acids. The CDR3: CASSLSTGGPDNEQFF. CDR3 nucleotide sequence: TGTGCCAGCAGTTTATCGACAGGGGGACCGGACAATGAGCAGTTCTTC.

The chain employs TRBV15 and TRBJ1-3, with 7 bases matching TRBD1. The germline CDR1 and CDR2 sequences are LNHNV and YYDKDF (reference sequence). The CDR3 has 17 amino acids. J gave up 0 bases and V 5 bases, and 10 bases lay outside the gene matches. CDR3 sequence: CATSVAGGTTSGNTIYF. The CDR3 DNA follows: TGTGCCACCAGCGTCGCAGGGGGGACGACCTCTGGAAACACCATATATTTT.

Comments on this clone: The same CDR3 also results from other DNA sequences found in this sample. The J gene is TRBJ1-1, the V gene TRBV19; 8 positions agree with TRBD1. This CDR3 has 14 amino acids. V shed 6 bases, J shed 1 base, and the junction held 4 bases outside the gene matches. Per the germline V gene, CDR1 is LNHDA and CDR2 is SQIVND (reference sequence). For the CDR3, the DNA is TGTGCCAGTAGCACCGGACAGGGGAACACTGAAGCTTTCTTT. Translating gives CASSTGQGNTEAFF.

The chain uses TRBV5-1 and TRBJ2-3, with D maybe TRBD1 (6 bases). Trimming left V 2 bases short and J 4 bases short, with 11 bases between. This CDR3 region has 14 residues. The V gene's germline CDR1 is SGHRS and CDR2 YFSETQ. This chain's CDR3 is CASSFQGISDTQYF. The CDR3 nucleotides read TGCGCCAGCAGCTTTCAGGGGATTTCAGATACGCAGTATTTT.

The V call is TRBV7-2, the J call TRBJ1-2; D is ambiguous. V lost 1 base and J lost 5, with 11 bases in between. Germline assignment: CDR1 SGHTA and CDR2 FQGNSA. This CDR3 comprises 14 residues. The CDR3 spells CASSLDRNTYGYTF. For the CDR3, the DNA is TGTGCCAGCAGCTTAGACAGAAACACTTATGGCTACACCTTC.